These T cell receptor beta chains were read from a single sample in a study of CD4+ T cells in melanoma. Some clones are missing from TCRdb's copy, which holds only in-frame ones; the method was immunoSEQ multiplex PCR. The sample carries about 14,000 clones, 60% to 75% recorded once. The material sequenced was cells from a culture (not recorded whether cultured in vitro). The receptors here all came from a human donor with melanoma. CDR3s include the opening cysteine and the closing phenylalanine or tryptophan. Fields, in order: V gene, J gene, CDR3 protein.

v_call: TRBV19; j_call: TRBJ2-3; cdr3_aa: CASSRKLAGGSTDTQYF
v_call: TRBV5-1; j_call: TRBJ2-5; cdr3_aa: CASRGSGLASGTQYF
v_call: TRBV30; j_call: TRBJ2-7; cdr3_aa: CATTQGNYEQYF
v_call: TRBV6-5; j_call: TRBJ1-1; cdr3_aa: CASSDRGRGAFF
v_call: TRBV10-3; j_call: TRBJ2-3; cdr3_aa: CAISERGTESTDTQYF
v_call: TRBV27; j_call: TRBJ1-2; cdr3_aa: CASIGQNYGYTF
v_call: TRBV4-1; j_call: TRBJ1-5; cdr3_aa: CASSQEVASSTGRNQPQHF
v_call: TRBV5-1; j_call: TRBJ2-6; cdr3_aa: CASSGELPYISVTGANVLTF
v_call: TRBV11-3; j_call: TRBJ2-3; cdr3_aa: CASSFSYGPAADTQYF
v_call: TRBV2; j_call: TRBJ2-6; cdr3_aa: CASTGPRRAGAIDSGANVLTF
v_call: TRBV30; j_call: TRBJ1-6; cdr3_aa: CAWRGTGAWRARYSPLHF
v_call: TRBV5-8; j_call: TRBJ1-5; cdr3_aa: CASSKDGNSNQPQHF
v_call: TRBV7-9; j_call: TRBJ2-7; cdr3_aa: CASSPRQGASYEQYF
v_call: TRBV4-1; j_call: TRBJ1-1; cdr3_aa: CASSQGARGEENTEAFF
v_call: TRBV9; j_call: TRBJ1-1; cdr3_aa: CASSVDGGVAFF
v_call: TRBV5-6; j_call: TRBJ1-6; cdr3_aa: CASRMGSESPLHF